Described below is a single T cell receptor (beta chain) sequence and its context. What it binds is unknown. The data stem from a study of CD8 T cells in ankylosing spondylitis. The study, taken as a whole, reports: Made up of roughly 8 highly homologous variants, a TCR beta motif appeared characteristic of ankylosing spondylitis blood. Within matched ankylosing spondylitis synovial fluid, disease-linked clones were reportedly significantly enriched.

Library preparation for TCR beta used quantitative 5'-RACE with molecular barcodes. Using its own MiXCR run on the 5' RACE reads, TCRdb lists one record per CDR3 protein. The table records around 540,000 distinct CDR3 sequences, about 13% of them present only once. V lost 3 bases and J 0 bases, leaving 6 bases between the germline ends. The CDR3 length is 13 residues. The germline gives CDR1 SGDLS, CDR2 YYNGEE. The rearrangement links TRBV9 to TRBJ1-2, with D perhaps TRBD1 (5 bases). The specimen sequenced was blood, either unsorted or a sorted T cell fraction (not recorded which). The TCR was taken from a male donor with ankylosing spondylitis. For the CDR3, the DNA is TGTGCCAGCAGCGCGGGACCTAACTATGGCTACACCTTC. Its protein product is CASSAGPNYGYTF.